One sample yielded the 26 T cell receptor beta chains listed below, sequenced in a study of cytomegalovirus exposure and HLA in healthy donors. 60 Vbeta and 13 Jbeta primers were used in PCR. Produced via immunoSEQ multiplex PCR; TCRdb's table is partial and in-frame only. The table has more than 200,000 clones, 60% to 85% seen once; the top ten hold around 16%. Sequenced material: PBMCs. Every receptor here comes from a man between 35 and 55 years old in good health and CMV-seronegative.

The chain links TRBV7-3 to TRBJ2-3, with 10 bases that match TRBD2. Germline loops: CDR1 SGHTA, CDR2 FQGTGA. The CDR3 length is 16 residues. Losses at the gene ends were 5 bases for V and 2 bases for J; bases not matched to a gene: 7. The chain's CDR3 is CASSLSLAGATDTQYF. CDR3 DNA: TGTGCCAGCAGCCTATCGCTAGCGGGAGCCACAGATACGCAGTATTTT.

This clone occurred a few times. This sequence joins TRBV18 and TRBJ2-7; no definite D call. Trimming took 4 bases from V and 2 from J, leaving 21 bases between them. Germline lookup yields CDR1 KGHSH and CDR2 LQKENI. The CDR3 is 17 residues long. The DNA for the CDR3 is TGTGCCAGCTCACTACCCCAGGCCCCCCTTACCCCCTACGAGCAGTACTTC. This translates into CASSLPQAPLTPYEQYF.

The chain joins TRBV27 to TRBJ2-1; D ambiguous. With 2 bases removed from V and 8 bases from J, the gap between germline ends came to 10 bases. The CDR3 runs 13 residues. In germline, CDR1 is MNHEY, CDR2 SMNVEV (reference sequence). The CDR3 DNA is TGTGCCAGCAGTTTACAGATGCCCGATGAGCAGTTCTTC. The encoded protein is CASSLQMPDEQFF.

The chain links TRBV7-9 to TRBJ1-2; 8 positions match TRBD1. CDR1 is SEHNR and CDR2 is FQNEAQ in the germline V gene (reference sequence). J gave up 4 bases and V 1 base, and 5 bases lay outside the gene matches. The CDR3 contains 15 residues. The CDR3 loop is CASSLDRDRTYGYTF. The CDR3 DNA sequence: TGTGCCAGCAGCTTAGATCGGGACAGGACCTATGGCTACACCTTC.

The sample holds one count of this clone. The CDR3 region has the DNA TGTGCCAGCAGCAACGGGGGGTTCTCCTACAATGAGCAGTTCTTC. It yields the protein CASSNGGFSYNEQFF. The chain combines TRBV28 with TRBJ2-1; 7 bases fit TRBD2. Germline assignment: CDR1 MDHEN and CDR2 SYDVKM. V trimming: 6 bases; J trimming: 0 bases; junction bases outside the gene matches: 5. This CDR3 contains 15 residues. Filled out from reference TRBV28 and TRBJ2-1, the complete variable domain reads DVKVTQSSRYLVKRTGEKVFLECVQDMDHENMFWYRQDPGLGLRLIYFSYDVKMKEKGDIPEGYSVSREKKERFSLILESASTNQTSMYLCASSNGGFSYNEQFFGPGTRLTVL.

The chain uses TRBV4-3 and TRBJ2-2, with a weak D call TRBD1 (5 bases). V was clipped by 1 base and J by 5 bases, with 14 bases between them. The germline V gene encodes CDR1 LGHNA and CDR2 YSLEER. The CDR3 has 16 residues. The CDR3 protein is CASSQAAGLGTGELFF. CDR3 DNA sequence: TGCGCCAGCAGCCAAGCCGCAGGGCTGGGAACCGGGGAGCTGTTTTTT.

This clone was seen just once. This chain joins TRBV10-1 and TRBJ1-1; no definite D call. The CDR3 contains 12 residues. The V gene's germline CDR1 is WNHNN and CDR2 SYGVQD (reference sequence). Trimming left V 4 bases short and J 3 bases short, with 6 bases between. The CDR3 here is CASSAVHTEAFF. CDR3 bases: TGCGCCAGCAGTGCTGTCCACACTGAAGCTTTCTTT.

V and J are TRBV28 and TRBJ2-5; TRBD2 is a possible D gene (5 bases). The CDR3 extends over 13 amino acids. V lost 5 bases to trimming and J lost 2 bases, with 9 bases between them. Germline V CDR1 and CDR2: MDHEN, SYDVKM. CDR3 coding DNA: TGTGCCAGCAGTCCTCGGGGTCAAGAGACCCAGTACTTC. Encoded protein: CASSPRGQETQYF.

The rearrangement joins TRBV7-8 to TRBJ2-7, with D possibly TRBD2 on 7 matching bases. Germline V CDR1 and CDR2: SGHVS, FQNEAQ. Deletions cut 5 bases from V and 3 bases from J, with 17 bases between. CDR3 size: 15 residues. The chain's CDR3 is CASSPKRGDYYEQYF. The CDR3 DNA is TGTGCCAGCAGCCCCAAAAGGGGGGACTACTACGAGCAGTACTTC.

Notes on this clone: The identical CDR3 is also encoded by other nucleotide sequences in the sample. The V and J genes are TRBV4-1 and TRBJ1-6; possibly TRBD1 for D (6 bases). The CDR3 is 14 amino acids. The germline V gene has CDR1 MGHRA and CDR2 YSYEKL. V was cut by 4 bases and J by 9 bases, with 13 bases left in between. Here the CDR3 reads CASSPPGHSSPLHF. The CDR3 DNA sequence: TGCGCCAGCAGCCCCCCGGGACATTCTTCACCCCTCCACTTT.

DNA of the CDR3: TGTGCCAGCAGTTCACAGGGTGTCGGGTACCAAGAGACCCAGTACTTC. Translated, it gives CASSSQGVGYQETQYF. The chain links TRBV27 to TRBJ2-5, with D perhaps matching TRBD1 (6 bases). Germline assignment: CDR1 MNHEY and CDR2 SMNVEV (reference sequence). This CDR3 contains 16 residues. With 4 bases removed from V and 0 bases from J, the gap between germline ends came to 15 bases.

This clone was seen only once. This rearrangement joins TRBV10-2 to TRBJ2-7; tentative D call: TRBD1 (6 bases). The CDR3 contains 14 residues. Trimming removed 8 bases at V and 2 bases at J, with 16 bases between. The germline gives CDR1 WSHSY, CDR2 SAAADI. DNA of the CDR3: TGCGCCAGCGGGCTCAACAGGGCCCCCTACGAGCAGTACTTC. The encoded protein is CASGLNRAPYEQYF.

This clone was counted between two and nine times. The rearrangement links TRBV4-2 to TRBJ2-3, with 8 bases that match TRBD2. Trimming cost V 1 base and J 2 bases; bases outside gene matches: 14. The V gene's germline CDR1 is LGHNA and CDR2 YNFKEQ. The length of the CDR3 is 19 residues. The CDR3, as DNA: TGTGCCAGCAGCCAAGTGGTTATTGGGGTAGCGGGGCACACAGATACGCAGTATTTT. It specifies CASSQVVIGVAGHTDTQYF.

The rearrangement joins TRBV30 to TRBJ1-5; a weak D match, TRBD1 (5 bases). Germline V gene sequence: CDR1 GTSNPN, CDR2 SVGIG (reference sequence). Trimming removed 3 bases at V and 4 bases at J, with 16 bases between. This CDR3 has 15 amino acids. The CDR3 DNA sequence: TGTGCCTGGAGCCCCGGGGGGGGGAGGAATCAGCCCCAGCATTTT. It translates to CAWSPGGGRNQPQHF.

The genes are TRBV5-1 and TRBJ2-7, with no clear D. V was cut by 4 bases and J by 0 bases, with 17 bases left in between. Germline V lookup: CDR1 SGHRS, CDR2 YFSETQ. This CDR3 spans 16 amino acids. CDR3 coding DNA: TGCGCCAGCAGCATGGCTGGCCGTTCCTCCTCCTACGAGCAGTACTTC. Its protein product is CASSMAGRSSSYEQYF.

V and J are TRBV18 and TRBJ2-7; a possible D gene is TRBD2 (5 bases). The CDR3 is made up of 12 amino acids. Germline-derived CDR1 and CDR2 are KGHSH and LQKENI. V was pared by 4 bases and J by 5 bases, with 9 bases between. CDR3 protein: CASSLVGNEQYF. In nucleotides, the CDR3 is TGTGCCAGCTCACTGGTCGGGAACGAGCAGTACTTC.

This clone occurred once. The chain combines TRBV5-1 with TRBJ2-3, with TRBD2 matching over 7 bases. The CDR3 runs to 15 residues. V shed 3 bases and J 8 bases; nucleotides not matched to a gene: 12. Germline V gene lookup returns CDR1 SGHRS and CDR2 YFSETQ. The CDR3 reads CASSSGGGRRSTQYF. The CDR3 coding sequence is TGCGCCAGCAGCTCGGGGGGAGGAAGAAGAAGTACGCAGTATTTT.

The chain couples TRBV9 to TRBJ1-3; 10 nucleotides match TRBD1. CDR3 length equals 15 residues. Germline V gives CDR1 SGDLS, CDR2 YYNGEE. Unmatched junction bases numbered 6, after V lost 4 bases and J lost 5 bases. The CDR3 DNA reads TGTGCCAGCAGCCTTCGGACAGGGGGACGAAACACCATATATTTT. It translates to CASSLRTGGRNTIYF.

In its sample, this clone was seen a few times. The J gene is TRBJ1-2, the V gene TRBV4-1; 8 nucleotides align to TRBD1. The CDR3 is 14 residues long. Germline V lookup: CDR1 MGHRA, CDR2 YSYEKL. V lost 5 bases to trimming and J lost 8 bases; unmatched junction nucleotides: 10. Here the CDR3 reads CASSSPGGAGGYTF. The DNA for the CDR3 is TGCGCCAGCAGCTCCCCAGGGGGCGCGGGGGGCTACACCTTC.

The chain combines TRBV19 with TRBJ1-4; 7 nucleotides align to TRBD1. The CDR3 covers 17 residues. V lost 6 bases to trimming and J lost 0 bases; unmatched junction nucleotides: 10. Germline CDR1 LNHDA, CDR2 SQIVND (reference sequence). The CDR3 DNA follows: TGTGCCAGTAGCGGGACAGCCAGATTTGCAACTAATGAAAAACTGTTTTTT. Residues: CASSGTARFATNEKLFF.

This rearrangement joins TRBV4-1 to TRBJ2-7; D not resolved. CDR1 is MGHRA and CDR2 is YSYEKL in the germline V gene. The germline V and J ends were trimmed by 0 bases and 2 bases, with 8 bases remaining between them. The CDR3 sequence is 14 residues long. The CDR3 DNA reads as TGCGCCAGCAGCCAAGAGACTGGAACCTACGAGCAGTACTTC. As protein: CASSQETGTYEQYF.

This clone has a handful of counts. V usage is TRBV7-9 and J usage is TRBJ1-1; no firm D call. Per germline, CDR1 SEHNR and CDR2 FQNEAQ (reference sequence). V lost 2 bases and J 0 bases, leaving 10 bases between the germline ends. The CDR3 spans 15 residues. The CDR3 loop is CASSLTDTLNTEAFF. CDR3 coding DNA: TGTGCCAGCAGCTTAACCGACACCTTGAACACTGAAGCTTTCTTT.

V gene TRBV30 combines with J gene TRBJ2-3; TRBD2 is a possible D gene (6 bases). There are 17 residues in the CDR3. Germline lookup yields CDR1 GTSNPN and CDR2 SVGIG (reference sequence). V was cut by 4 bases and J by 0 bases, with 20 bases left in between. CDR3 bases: TGTGCCTGGACGCGGGCTTTACTAGCCATTAGCACAGATACGCAGTATTTT. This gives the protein CAWTRALLAISTDTQYF.

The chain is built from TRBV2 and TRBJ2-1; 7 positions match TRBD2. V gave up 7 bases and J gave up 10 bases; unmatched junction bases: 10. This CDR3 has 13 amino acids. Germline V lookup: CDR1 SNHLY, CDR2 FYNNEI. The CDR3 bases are TGTGCCAGCACCCTGGCTGGGGGGGTCGAGCAGTTCTTC. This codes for CASTLAGGVEQFF.

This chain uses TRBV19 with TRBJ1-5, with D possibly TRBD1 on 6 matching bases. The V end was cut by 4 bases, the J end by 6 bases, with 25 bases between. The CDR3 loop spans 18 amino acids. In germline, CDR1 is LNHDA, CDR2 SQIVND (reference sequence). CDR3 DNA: TGTGCCAGTAGTACACGAACCGAGACAGGACGGAGAGGTCAGCCCCAGCATTTT. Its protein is CASSTRTETGRRGQPQHF.

The CDR3 protein is CASSLLAGAYNEQFF. The DNA for the CDR3 is TGTGCCAGCAGCTTACTAGCGGGAGCCTACAATGAGCAGTTCTTC. The chain employs TRBV7-3 and TRBJ2-1; 10 bases fit TRBD2. CDR1 is SGHTA, CDR2 FQGTGA, per germline. The CDR3 length is 15 residues. V dropped 2 bases and J dropped 2; count of bases not matched to a gene: 0.